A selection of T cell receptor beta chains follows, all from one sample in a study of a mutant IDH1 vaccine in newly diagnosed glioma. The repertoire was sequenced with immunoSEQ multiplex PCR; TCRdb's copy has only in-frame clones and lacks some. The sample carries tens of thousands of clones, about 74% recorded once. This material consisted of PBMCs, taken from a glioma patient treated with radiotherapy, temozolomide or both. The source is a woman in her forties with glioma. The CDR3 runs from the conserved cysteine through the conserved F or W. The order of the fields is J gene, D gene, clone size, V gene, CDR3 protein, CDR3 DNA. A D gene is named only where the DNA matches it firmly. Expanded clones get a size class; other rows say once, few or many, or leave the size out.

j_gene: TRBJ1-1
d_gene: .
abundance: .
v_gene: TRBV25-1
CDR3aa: CASSGQGVTEAFF
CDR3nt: TGTGCCAGCAGTGGCCAGGGTGTCACTGAAGCTTTCTTT

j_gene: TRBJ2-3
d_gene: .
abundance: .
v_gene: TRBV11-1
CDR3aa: CASSLGRLDTQYF
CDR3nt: TGTGCCAGCAGCTTAGGCAGACTAGATACGCAGTATTTT

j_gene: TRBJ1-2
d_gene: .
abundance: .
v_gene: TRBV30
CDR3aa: CAWKWGLWGANYGYTF
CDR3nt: TGTGCCTGGAAGTGGGGGTTGTGGGGGGCTAACTATGGCTACACCTTC

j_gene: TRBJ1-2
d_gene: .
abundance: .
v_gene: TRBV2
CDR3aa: CASSEPLGYTF
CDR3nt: TGTGCCAGCAGCGAACCCCTGGGCTACACCTTC

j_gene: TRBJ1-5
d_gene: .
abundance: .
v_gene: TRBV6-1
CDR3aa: CASSEVQFQPQHF
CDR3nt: TGTGCCAGCAGTGAGGTCCAGTTTCAGCCCCAGCATTTT

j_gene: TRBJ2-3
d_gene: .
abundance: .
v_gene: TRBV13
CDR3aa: CASSSLRTSTDTQYF
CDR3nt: TGTGCCAGCAGCTCCCTCAGGACTAGCACAGATACGCAGTATTTT

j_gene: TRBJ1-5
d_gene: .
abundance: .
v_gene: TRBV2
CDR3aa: CASRDPGGQPQHF
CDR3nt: TGTGCCAGCAGAGACCCGGGGGGTCAGCCCCAGCATTTT

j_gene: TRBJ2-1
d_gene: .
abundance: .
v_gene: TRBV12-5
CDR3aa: CASGLVSDEQFF
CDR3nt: TGTGCTAGTGGTTTGGTCTCGGATGAGCAGTTCTTC

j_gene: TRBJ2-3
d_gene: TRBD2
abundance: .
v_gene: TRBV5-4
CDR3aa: CASSLKRGGRGDTQYF
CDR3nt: TGTGCCAGCAGCTTGAAACGGGGGGGCCGTGGAGATACGCAGTATTTT

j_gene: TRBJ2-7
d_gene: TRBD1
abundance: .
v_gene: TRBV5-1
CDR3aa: CASSSGSGGYEQYF
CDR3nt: TGCGCCAGCAGCTCCGGCTCAGGGGGTTACGAGCAGTACTTC

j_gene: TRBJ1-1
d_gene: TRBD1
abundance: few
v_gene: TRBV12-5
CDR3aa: CASGSRTGGAFF
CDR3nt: TGTGCTAGTGGGTCCCGGACAGGGGGAGCTTTCTTT

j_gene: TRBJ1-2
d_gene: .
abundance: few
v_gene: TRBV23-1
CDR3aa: CAFFRYTF
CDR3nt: TGCGCCTTCTTTCGCTACACCTTC

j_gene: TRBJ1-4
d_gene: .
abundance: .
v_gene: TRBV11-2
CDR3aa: CASSQPRAPGRVNEKLFF
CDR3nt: TGTGCCAGCAGCCAACCCCGGGCGCCTGGGAGAGTTAATGAAAAACTGTTTTTT

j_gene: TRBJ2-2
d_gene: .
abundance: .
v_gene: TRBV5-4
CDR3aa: CASSFFGSNTGELFF
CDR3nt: TGTGCCAGCAGCTTCTTTGGGTCTAACACCGGGGAGCTGTTTTTT

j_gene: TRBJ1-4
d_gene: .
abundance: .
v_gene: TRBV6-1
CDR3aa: CASSALDRPNEKLFF
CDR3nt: TGTGCCAGCAGTGCCCTGGACAGACCTAATGAAAAACTGTTTTTT

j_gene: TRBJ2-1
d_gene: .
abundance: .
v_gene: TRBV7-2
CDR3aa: CASSLASSSYNEQFF
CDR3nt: TGTGCCAGCAGCTTAGCTTCGAGCTCCTACAATGAGCAGTTCTTC

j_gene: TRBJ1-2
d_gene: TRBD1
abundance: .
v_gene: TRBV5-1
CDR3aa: CASSLAPTGGYGYTF
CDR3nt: TGCGCCAGCAGCTTGGCCCCGACAGGGGGCTATGGCTACACCTTC

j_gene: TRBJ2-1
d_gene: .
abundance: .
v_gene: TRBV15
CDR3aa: CATSRGGGPYNEQFF
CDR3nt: TGTGCCACCAGCCGAGGAGGGGGGCCCTACAATGAGCAGTTCTTC

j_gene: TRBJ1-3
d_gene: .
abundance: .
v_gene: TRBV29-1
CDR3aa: CSVNPSGNTIYF
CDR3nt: TGCAGCGTGAATCCGTCTGGAAACACCATATATTTT

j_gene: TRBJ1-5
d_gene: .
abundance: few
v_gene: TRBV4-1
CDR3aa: CASSRGLNQPQHF
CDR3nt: TGCGCCAGCAGCCGGGGCCTCAATCAGCCCCAGCATTTT

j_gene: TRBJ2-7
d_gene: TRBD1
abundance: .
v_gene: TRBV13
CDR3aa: CASSSAGTGSYEQYF
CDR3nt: TGTGCCAGCAGCTCCGCCGGGACAGGGTCCTACGAGCAGTACTTC